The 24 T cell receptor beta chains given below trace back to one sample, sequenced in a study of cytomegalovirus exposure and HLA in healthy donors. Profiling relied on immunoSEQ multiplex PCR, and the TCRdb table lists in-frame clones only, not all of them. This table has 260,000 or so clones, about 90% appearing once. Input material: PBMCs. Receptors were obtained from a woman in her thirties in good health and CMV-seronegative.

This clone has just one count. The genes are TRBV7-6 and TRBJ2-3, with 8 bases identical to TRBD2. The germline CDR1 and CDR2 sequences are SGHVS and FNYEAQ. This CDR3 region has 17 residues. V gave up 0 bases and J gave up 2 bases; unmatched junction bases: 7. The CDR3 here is CASSLAITSGPTDTQYF. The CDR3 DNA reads TGTGCCAGCAGCTTAGCGATCACTAGCGGTCCCACAGATACGCAGTATTTT.

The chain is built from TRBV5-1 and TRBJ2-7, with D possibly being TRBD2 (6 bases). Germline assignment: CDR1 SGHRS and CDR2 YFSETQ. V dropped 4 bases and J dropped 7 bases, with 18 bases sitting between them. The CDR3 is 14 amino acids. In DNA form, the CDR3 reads TGCGCCAGCAGCGGTGGACCTGGCGGGGTTGAGCAGTACTTC. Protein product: CASSGGPGGVEQYF.

CDR3 in amino acids: CASRGLREGYNEQFF. The DNA of the CDR3 is TGTGCCAGCAGGGGGTTGCGGGAGGGTTACAATGAGCAGTTCTTC. The chain couples TRBV28 to TRBJ2-1, with 9 bases lining up with TRBD2. This CDR3 is built from 15 residues. Germline trimming cut 6 bases from V and 4 bases from J; bases unmatched to any gene: 7. In germline, CDR1 is MDHEN, CDR2 SYDVKM. The whole variable domain, filled in from reference TRBV28 and TRBJ2-1, reads DVKVTQSSRYLVKRTGEKVFLECVQDMDHENMFWYRQDPGLGLRLIYFSYDVKMKEKGDIPEGYSVSREKKERFSLILESASTNQTSMYLCASRGLREGYNEQFFGPGTRLTVL.

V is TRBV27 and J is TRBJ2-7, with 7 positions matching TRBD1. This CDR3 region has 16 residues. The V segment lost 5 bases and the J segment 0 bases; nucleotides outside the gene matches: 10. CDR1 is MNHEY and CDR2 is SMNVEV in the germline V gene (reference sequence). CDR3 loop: CASSAPGGESSYEQYF. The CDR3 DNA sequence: TGTGCCAGCAGTGCTCCAGGGGGTGAAAGCTCCTACGAGCAGTACTTC.

The CDR3 DNA reads as TGTGCCAGCAGTTTCCAGGGGGGCCACGAGCAGTACTTC. Translating it yields CASSFQGGHEQYF. The chain is built from TRBV27 and TRBJ2-7; D may be TRBD1 (7 bases). Germline CDR1 MNHEY, CDR2 SMNVEV (reference sequence). This CDR3 has 13 residues. V was clipped by 3 bases and J by 5 bases, with 11 bases between them.

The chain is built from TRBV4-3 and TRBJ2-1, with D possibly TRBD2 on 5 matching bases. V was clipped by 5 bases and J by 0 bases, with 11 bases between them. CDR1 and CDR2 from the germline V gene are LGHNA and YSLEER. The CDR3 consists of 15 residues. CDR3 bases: TGCGCCAGCAGCGAGGGCGGAAGCTCCTACAATGAGCAGTTCTTC. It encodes CASSEGGSSYNEQFF.

The CDR3: CASSLGRSNQPQHF. The DNA for the CDR3 is TGTGCCAGCAGTTTAGGCCGAAGCAATCAGCCCCAGCATTTT. J is TRBJ1-5 and V is TRBV27; D is unclear. The CDR3 has 14 residues. V was shortened by 2 bases and J by 1 base, with 6 bases between the two germline ends. Germline lookup yields CDR1 MNHEY and CDR2 SMNVEV (reference sequence).

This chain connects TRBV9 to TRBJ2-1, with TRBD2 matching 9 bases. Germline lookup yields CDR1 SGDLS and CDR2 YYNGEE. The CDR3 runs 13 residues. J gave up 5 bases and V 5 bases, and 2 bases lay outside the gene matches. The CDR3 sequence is CASSGLANNEQFF. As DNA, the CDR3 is TGTGCCAGCAGTGGACTAGCGAACAATGAGCAGTTCTTC.

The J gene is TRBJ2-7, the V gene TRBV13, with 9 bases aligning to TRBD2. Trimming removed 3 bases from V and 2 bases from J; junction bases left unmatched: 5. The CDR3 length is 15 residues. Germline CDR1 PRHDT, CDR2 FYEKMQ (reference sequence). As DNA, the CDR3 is TGTGCCAGCAGCTTTAGCGGGAGAGGTACCTACGAGCAGTACTTC. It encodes CASSFSGRGTYEQYF.

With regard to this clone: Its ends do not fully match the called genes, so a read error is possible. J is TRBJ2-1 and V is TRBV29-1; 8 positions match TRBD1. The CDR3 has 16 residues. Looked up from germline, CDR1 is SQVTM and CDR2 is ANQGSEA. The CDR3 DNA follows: TGCAGCGTCGAAGAAGGGACAGGAGACTCCTACAATGAGCAGTTCTTC. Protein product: CSVEEGTGDSYNEQFF.

The CDR3 sequence: CASSFKGHSYEQYF. The CDR3 coding sequence is TGTGCCAGCAGTTTTAAGGGCCACTCCTACGAGCAGTACTTC. The chain combines TRBV27 with TRBJ2-7, with unresolved D. Germline V gives CDR1 MNHEY, CDR2 SMNVEV (reference sequence). The CDR3 is 14 residues long. Trimming took 3 bases from V and 0 from J, leaving 9 bases between them.

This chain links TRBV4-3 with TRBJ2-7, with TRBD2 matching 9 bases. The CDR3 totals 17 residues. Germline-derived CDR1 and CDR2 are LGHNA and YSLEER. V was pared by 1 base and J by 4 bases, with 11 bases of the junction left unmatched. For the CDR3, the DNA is TGCGCCAGCAGCCAAGCCCTGCCGGGACTAGCAGATTACGAGCAGTACTTC. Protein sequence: CASSQALPGLADYEQYF.

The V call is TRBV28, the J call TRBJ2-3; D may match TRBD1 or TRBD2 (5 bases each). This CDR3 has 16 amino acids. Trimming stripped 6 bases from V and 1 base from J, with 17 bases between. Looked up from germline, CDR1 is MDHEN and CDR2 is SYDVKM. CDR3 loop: CASSRTPGPRTDTQYF. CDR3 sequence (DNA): TGTGCCAGCAGCCGAACTCCGGGACCACGCACAGATACGCAGTATTTT.

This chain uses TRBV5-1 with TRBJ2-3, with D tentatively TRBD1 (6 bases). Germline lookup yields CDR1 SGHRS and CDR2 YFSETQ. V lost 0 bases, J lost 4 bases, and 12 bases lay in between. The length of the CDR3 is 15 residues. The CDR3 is CASSLAGAGADTQYF. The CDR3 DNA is TGCGCCAGCAGCTTGGCCGGGGCAGGGGCAGATACGCAGTATTTT.

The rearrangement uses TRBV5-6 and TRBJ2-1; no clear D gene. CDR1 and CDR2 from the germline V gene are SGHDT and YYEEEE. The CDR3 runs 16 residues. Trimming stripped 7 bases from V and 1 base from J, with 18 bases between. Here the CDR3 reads CASGPNMGTSYNEQFF. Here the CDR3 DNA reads TGTGCCAGCGGCCCCAACATGGGTACATCCTACAATGAGCAGTTCTTC. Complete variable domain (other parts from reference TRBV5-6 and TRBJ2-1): DAGVTQSPTHLIKTRGQQVTLRCSPKSGHDTVSWYQQALGQGPQFIFQYYEEEERQRGNFPDRFSGHQFPNYSSELNVNALLLGDSALYLCASGPNMGTSYNEQFFGPGTRLTVL.

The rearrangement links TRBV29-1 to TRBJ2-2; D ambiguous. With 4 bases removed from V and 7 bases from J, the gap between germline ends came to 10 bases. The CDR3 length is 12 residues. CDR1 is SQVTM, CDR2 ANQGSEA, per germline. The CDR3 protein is CSVVCENGELFF. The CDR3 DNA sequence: TGCAGCGTTGTGTGCGAGAACGGGGAGCTGTTTTTT.

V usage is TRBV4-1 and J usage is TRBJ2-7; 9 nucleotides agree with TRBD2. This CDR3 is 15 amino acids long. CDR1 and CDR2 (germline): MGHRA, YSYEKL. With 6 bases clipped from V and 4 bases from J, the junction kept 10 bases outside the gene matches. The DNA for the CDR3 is TGCGCCAGCAGACCGCTACTAGCGGGCGAATACGAGCAGTACTTC. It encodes CASRPLLAGEYEQYF.

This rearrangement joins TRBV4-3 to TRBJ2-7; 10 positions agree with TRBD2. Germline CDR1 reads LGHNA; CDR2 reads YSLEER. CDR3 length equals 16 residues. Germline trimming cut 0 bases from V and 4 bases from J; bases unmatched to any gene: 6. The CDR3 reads CASSQDSGTSEYEQYF. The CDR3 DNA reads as TGCGCCAGCAGCCAAGATTCCGGGACTAGCGAATACGAGCAGTACTTC.

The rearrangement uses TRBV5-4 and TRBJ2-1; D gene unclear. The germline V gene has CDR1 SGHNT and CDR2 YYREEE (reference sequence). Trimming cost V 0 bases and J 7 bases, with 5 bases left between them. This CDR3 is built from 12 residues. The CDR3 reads CASSLGVNEQFF. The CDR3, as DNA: TGTGCCAGCAGCTTGGGTGTAAATGAGCAGTTCTTC.

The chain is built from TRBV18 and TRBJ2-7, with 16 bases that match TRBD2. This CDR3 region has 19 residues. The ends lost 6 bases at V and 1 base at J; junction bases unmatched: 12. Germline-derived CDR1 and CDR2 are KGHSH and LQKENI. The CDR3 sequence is CASSHRGTSGRAGSYEQYF. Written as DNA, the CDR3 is TGTGCCAGCTCCCACAGAGGGACTAGCGGGAGGGCCGGGTCCTACGAGCAGTACTTC.

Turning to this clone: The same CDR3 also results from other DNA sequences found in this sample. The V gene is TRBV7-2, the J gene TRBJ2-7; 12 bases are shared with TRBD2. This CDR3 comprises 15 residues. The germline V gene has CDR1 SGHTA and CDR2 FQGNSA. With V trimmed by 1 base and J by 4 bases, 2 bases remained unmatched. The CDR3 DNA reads TGTGCCAGCAGCTTAGGGACTAGCGGGACGTACGAGCAGTACTTC. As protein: CASSLGTSGTYEQYF.

The CDR3 sequence: CASSEGRGGYTF. The CDR3, as DNA: TGTGCCAGCAGTGAGGGACGGGGGGGCTACACCTTC. This chain connects TRBV25-1 to TRBJ1-2, with D perhaps TRBD1 (5 bases). CDR1 MGHDK and CDR2 SYGVNS come from the germline V gene. The CDR3 has 12 amino acids. V was cut by 3 bases and J by 8 bases, with 10 bases left in between.

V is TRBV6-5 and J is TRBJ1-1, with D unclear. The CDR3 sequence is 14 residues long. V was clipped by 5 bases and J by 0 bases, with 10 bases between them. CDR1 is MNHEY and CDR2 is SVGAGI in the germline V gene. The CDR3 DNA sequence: TGTGCCAGCAGTAAACGGCCCATGAACACTGAAGCTTTCTTT. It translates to CASSKRPMNTEAFF.

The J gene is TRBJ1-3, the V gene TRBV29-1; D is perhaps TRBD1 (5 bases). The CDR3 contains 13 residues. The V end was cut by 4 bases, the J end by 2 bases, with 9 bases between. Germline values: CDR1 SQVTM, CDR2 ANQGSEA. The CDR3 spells CSVGGTAGNTIYF. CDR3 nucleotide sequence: TGCAGCGTTGGCGGGACTGCTGGAAACACCATATATTTT.